This TCR beta chain comes out of a study of blood T cell repertoires in COVID-19. Study details: Sites in the United States, Italy and Spain provided acute and convalescent COVID-19 samples. In each case, the material was cDNA or gDNA derived from T cells, B-cell-depleted T cells, or PBMCs.

Source study methods: Quantification of nucleated cells was approximated via reference gene primer amplification. Sequenced by immunoSEQ multiplex PCR; TCRdb stores in-frame clones only, minus some. The D gene and trimming were derived from the DNA, and the V and J assignments and clone size from that table. This sample has a few hundred thousand clones, with 70% to 90% found just once. The CDR3 is 16 amino acids. After removal of 0 bases from V and 1 base from J, the junction contained 2 bases not matched to a gene. Germline assignment: CDR1 SGHDN and CDR2 FVKESK. Sequences were obtained from peripheral blood. This TCR derives from a man between 18 and 29 years old with active or convalescent COVID-19. The chain uses TRBV14 and TRBJ2-1, with TRBD2 matching over 8 bases. As DNA, the CDR3 is TGTGCCAGCAGCCAAGAAGCGGGAGTTTCCTACAATGAGCAGTTCTTC. Protein sequence: CASSQEAGVSYNEQFF.